This TCR beta chain is from a study of cytomegalovirus exposure and HLA in healthy donors listed by TCRdb under 2017. About the investigation overall: An earlier analysis of several hundred of the donors reported roughly 270 Gb of sequence data and 117 million unique TCR beta sequences from 150 million to 200 million T cells. An early release that covered approximately 600 HLA-typed donors contained approximately 290 gigabases of sequencing data and tens of millions of unique TCR sequences. Of the 398 genotyped donors, 65% to 90% fell in the genetic ancestry cluster associated with self-reported Caucasian donors. The study aimed to test whether signatures of past pathogen exposure could be identified by cataloging public T cell receptors. The T cell repertoires of about 700 subjects were profiled by immunosequencing and related to cytomegalovirus serostatus. Along with the approximately 700-subject first cohort, a separate validation cohort of around 110 different subjects was used. To predict cytomegalovirus infection status, the study brought together high-throughput TCR immunosequencing, statistical association of individual TCRs with disease status, and machine learning. In a later analysis, previously published TCR beta repertoires from 666 donors were re-analyzed and high-resolution HLA genotyping was added so that TCR occurrence patterns could be studied. The later analysis used no new phenotypic data to find candidate immune exposures, relying instead on TCR beta sequences and their occurrence across donors. To decide whether each TCR beta V gene segment behaved as functional or pseudogenic, an earlier analysis of some 570 of the donors relied on high-throughput TCR beta sequencing. Donor age, sex, ethnicity and CMV serostatus were compiled alongside the repertoire data. A later genetic analysis used genome-wide SNP genotypes for about 65% of the roughly 700 donors, treating that subset as a discovery cohort. All discovery cohort repertoires had been generated using a single sequencing platform. Class I and class II HLA loci were covered by the typing at four-digit resolution. The number of donors typed differed by locus, with 629-630 for A, B, C, DRB1 and DQB1, around 500 for DQA1, 600 to 610 for DPA1, and about 450 for DPB1. Roughly 5 DR-DQ haplotypes were handled as single units for association and clustering, since linkage in the cohort was strong. On average, approximately 250,000 unique TCR beta nucleotide sequences were sequenced per donor among about 400 genotyped donors of the cohort, with 15% to 20% of those sequences being non-productive.

Libraries came from the immunoSEQ multiplex PCR assay. The multiplex PCR relied on a mix of 60 forward primers for TCR Vbeta segments and 13 reverse primers for TCR Jbeta segments. Amplification of the CDR3 region of rearranged TCR beta genes was performed with a multiplex PCR assay on genomic DNA. Amplified TCR beta libraries were sequenced as 87-base-pair reads on the Illumina HiSeq System. As for the original processing: In a later analysis, some 80 million unique TCR beta chains were counted across the roughly 610 repertoires, and roughly 10 million of these chains were shared by at least two donors. A nearest-neighbor algorithm error-corrected the raw reads and collapsed the reads into unique sequences, merging closely related sequences to remove PCR and sequencing errors. Alignment of CDR3 sequences to IMGT reference sequences was used to assign V, D and J gene segments. Each retained sequence needed at least a six-nucleotide match to both a V gene segment and a J gene segment. A rearrangement was called productive if the CDR3 had no stop codons and remained in frame with V and J, and every other rearrangement was called non-productive. CDR3 was defined by IMGT convention, running from the second conserved V-encoded cysteine to the conserved J-encoded phenylalanine. Sequences without an unambiguous match to a single V gene segment were excluded from the earlier analysis of about 600 of the donors. In an earlier analysis of around 590 of the donors, a V segment was called functional when productive rearrangements were above 56.7%, and segregating when the standard deviation between donors exceeded 5%. To diagnose cytomegalovirus status from the catalog of TCR beta chain sequences, a statistical classification framework was built. In a later analysis, TCR nucleotide sequences were compared against IMGT/GENE-DB human TR gene sequences so that V and J genes could be assigned. The TCRdist pipeline was used in a later analysis to assign CDR3 sequences and most-parsimonious VDJ recombination scenarios. A later analysis defined each TCR beta chain by its CDR3 amino acid sequence plus V-gene family, and excluded reads lacking a unique V-gene family. In a later analysis, around 650 highly shared, low-generation-probability nucleotide sequences were removed to address suspected cross-contamination and a sequencing artifact. A later analysis calculated a clonal expansion index for each public chain from normalized within-repertoire ranks of inferred template counts. Generation probabilities in a later analysis came from a VDJ recombination model fitted to out-of-frame rearrangements, and those results were checked against IGoR. In a later analysis, hypergeometric tests were used to score TCR-TCR, TCR-HLA and TCR-CMV co-occurrence, with a repertoire-size bias correction applied to TCR pairs. To estimate false discovery rates, a later analysis permuted the HLA or CMV assignments 20 times. In a later analysis, co-occurring TCRs were grouped with DBSCAN, and TCRdist sequence similarity was added when clustering was performed within HLA-allele-positive subsets. Repertoires with fewer than 30,000 or more than 120,000 public chains, plus five repertoires with anomalous nucleotide sharing, were excluded from co-occurrence clustering. TCRdb limited this immuneACCESS table to in-frame rearrangements with V and J called. A share of clones is missing; checked studies link under half to unresolved V genes, and the rest is unexplained. From that table come the V and J calls and clone size; the DNA was used to work out D and trimming. This sample comprises about 120,000 clones, roughly 80% of them detected only once. 3% to 3.5% of the sample is taken by the ten largest.

V is reduced by 0 bases and J by 7 bases, leaving a spacing of 16 bases between them. The germline V gene (reference sequence) provides CDR1 LNHNV and CDR2 YYDKDF. The CDR3 covers 16 residues, taking in both the cysteine and the phenylalanine. Only CDR3 DNA remains: 48 bases, in frame from the first base. The cohort was made up of 650 to 700 healthy bone marrow donors. All cohort members were sampled while nominally healthy, although unrecorded immune exposures were likely present. The donor tested CMV seronegative and was one of the 352 seronegative cohort members. Every donor gave a peripheral blood sample, and the peripheral blood mononuclear cells from that sample were used for TCR beta sequencing. The Qiagen DNeasy Blood Extraction Kit was used to extract genomic DNA from the blood cell samples. Overall study results and their limits: Broadly in line with IMGT annotations, most TCR beta V segments showed up in productive rearrangements about 90% or about 30% of the time in an earlier analysis of approximately 640 of the donors. The authors suggested that the approach could potentially be extended to other disease states and immunological phenotypes. In a later analysis, the rate of TCR association differed among HLA loci, with DRB1 alleles having the most associated TCRs and HLA-C alleles having the fewest. Because counts were too low, some 17 rarely observed V segments, including chromosome 9 orphons, were left out of the earlier analysis of over 550 of the donors. The classifier was reported to diagnose cytomegalovirus status with high specificity and sensitivity in both the original cohort and the validation cohort. According to a later analysis, most CMV-associated TCR beta chains appeared to be HLA-restricted, and the HLA associations seemed to be driven largely by CMV exposure. According to a later genetic analysis, donors in an Asian-associated ancestry cluster had fewer N-insertions in productive TCRs than the approximately 690-donor mean. When HLA alleles, especially DR and DQ, strongly co-occurred, TCR associations were difficult to assign to individual alleles. Because HLA typing was missing for some donors at each locus, association tests included only the typed subset. Roughly uniform sequencing depth across donors was assumed in presence/absence analyses, although this assumption may not hold. In a later analysis, some 18,000 TCR beta sequences were associated with specific HLA alleles at a false discovery rate of 0.05. A further reported finding was that TCR beta sequences accurately predicted the HLA-A and HLA-B alleles for most subjects in the first cohort. In vitro tests confirmed that three of the cytomegalovirus-associated TCR beta chains recognize cytomegalovirus antigens. A cluster of highly shared sequence variants was judged likely to represent a technical artifact of the sequencing pipeline. While some public TCRs were present in many individuals, most TCR sequences turned up only very rarely across donors. In a later analysis, several top co-occurrence clusters were reported to appear linked to parvovirus B19, influenza, CMV and Epstein-Barr virus. In a later analysis, HLA-associated TCR beta chains showed more clonal expansion and lower generation probabilities than non-associated chains that were equally common. An association between a missense DCLRE1C variant and V-gene and J-gene trimming of TCR beta chains was found in a later genetic analysis and replicated in an independent cohort. In this cohort, only TCR beta chains were sequenced, and detectable features were limited by the absence of alpha or paired-chain data. Some IMGT-functional V segments, including TRBV6-2 and TRBV6-3, could not be told apart with the 87-base-pair reads, so those segments were excluded. Immune exposure information for the cohort was limited to CMV serostatus. Correlated functional status among segregating V segments might reflect linkage disequilibrium, but an unknown experimental factor could not be ruled out. The study listed 150 to 200 TCR beta chains as associated with cytomegalovirus.

This clone was recorded once. No cognate antigen has been identified for it. Base qualities are not provided; no much larger clone lies one nucleotide away. The sequencing input was PBMCs. The sequence was collected from a woman between 50 and 59 years old in good health and CMV-seronegative. The V gene is TRBV15 and the J gene is TRBJ1-3; TRBD1 is possibly the D segment (5 matching bases). The CDR3 protein is CATSREIGQGVNTIYF. In nucleotides, the sequence is TGTGCCACCAGCAGAGAGATAGGGCAGGGTGTTAACACCATATATTTT.